What follows describes a single TCR beta chain. Here immunoSEQ multiplex PCR was the method, and the copy in TCRdb shows in-frame clones only, minus some. The data contain some 490,000 clones, around 85% of them singletons. Germline V lookup: CDR1 LGHDT, CDR2 YNNKEL (reference sequence). The germline V and J ends were trimmed by 0 bases and 7 bases, with 12 bases remaining between them. This CDR3 spans 14 amino acids. The data were taken from a study of blood T cell repertoires in COVID-19. The overall study: Sources were T cells, B-cell-depleted T cells, or PBMCs; the material itself was cDNA or gDNA.

Cohorts were determined from participant-reported clinical history. Each recovered donor of Cohort 3 presented with two negative PCRs, clearance, or symptom resolution. The chain couples TRBV3-1 (or the pseudogene TRBV3-2) to TRBJ1-2; a weak D match, TRBD1 (5 bases). What was sequenced was PBMCs or T cells enriched from blood (not recorded which). The clonotype was recovered from a woman in her fifties or sixties who had recovered from COVID-19. CDR3 in DNA: TGTGCCAGCAGCCAAGATCTTAGGGGTTCTGGCTACACCTTC. Its protein product is CASSQDLRGSGYTF.